The present TCR beta chain was sequenced within a study of technical replicates of blood from several donors. Assay: immunoSEQ multiplex PCR; the TCRdb copy retains only in-frame clones and omits some. Of around 72,000 clones listed, around 94% were seen once; the top ten hold about 0.4%. The germline V gene encodes CDR1 SEHNR and CDR2 FQNEAQ (reference sequence). CDR3 size: 18 residues. The V gene lost 1 base and the J gene lost 1 base, with 19 bases spanning the gap. The genes are TRBV7-9 and TRBJ1-1, with D hard to call. Sequencing input: T cells isolated from PBMCs. The TCR was taken from a human donor in good health. CDR3 sequence reads: CASSLGEFKELTNTEAFF. The CDR3, as DNA: TGTGCCAGCAGCTTAGGAGAGTTCAAGGAGTTGACGAACACTGAAGCTTTCTTT.